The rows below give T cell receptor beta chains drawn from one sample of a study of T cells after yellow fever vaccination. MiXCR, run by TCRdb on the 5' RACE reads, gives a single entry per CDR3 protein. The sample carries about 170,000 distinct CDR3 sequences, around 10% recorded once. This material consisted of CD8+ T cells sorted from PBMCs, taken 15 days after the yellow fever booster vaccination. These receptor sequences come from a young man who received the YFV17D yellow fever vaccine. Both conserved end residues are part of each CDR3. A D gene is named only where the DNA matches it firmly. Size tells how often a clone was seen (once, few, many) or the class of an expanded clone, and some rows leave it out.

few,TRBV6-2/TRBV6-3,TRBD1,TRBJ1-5,TGTGCCAGCAGTTACCCGAACCCCGGGACAGGGATTAGCAATCAGCCCCAGCATTTT,CASSYPNPGTGISNQPQHF
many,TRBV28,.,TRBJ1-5,TGTGCCAGCAGTTTAGGGCGACTTAGCAATCAGCCCCAGCATTTT,CASSLGRLSNQPQHF
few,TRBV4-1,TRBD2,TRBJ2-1,TGCGCCAGCAGCCACCAAGCGGGGTTAAATGAGCAGTTCTTC,CASSHQAGLNEQFF
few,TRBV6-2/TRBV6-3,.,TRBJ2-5,TGTGCCAGCAGTTACGTCTCACCAGCTTACCAAGAGACCCAGTACTTC,CASSYVSPAYQETQYF
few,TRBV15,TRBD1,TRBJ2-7,TGTGCCACCAGCAAGACAGGGGTCGAGCAGTACTTC,CATSKTGVEQYF
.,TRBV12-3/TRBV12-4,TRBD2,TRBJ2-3,TGTGCCAGCAGTTTAGACCCGACTAGCGGGTACAGCACAGATACGCAGTATTTT,CASSLDPTSGYSTDTQYF
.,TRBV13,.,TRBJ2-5,TGTGCCAGCAGCGACCAGGCGGAGACCCAGTACTTC,CASSDQAETQYF
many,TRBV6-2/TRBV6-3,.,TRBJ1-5,TGTGCCAGCAGTTACCTCGGAAGCAATCAGCCCCAGCATTTT,CASSYLGSNQPQHF
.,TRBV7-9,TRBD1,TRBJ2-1,TGTGCCAGCAGCCAGCTGGGACAGGGAGGAAATGAGCAGTTCTTC,CASSQLGQGGNEQFF
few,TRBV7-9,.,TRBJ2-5,TGTGCCAGCAGCTTACCCAGCCAAGAGACCCAGTACTTC,CASSLPSQETQYF
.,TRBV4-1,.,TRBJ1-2,TGCGCCAGCAGCCAAGATCAGGTCAGATACTATGGCTACACCTTC,CASSQDQVRYYGYTF
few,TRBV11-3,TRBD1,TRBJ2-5,TGTGCCAGCAGCCAAGGACAGGAAGAGACCCAGTACTTC,CASSQGQEETQYF
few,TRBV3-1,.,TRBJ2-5,TGTGCCAGCGTCGACGGGGTTTTAGGAGAGACCCAGTACTTC,CASVDGVLGETQYF
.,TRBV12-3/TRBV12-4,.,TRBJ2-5,TGTGCCAGCAGCGGCCCCGCGACCCAGTACTTC,CASSGPATQYF
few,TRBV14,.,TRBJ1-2,TGTGCCAGCAGCCCGGGACGTCTGCTCTATGGCTACACCTTC,CASSPGRLLYGYTF
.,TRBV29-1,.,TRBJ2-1,TGCAGCGTTGAATCATCCTCGGCCGAGGATGAGCAGTTCTTC,CSVESSSAEDEQFF
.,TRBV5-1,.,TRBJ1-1,TGCGCCAGCAGCTTCAGGACTAAAAACACTGAAGCTTTCTTT,CASSFRTKNTEAFF
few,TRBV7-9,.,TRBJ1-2,TGTGCCAGCAGCTGGGACTATGGCTACACCTTC,CASSWDYGYTF
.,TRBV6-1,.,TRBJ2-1,TGTGCCAGCAGTGTCCGGGACGGAGTTTACAATGAGCAGTTCTTC,CASSVRDGVYNEQFF
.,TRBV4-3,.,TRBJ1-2,TGCGCCAGCAGCCAAGATCGGGGTAGCGGCTTTACTAACTATGGCTACACCTTC,CASSQDRGSGFTNYGYTF
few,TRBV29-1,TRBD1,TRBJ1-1,TGCAGCGTTGGAGGGACAGGGGGCATTGAAGCTTTCTTT,CSVGGTGGIEAFF
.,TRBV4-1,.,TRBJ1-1,TGCGCCAGCAGCCAAGACAGGGACACTGAAGCTTTCTTT,CASSQDRDTEAFF
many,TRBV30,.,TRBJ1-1,TGTGCCTGGAGGTGGGGGTCCCAGAACACTGAAGCTTTCTTT,CAWRWGSQNTEAFF
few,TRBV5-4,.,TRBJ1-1,TGTGCCAGCAGCTTGGAGGCAGGGGTAGTCGCTGAAGCTTTCTTT,CASSLEAGVVAEAFF
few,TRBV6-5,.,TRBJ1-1,TGTGCCAGCAGTCGAGGCGGGGGTCTGAACACTGAAGCTTTCTTT,CASSRGGGLNTEAFF
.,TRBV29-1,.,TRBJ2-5,TGCAGCGTTAGCCCACAGGGTCAAGAGACCCAGTACTTC,CSVSPQGQETQYF
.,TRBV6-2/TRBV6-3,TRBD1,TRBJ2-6,TGTGCCAGCAGCGCGACAGGGTCTGGGGCCAACGTCCTGACTTTC,CASSATGSGANVLTF
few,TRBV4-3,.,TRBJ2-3,TGCGCCAGCAGCCAAGAAACCCACAACCCCACAGATACGCAGTATTTT,CASSQETHNPTDTQYF
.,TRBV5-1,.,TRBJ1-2,TGCGCCAGCAGCTTAACAGGAGCCACTCTAACCTATGGCTACACCTTC,CASSLTGATLTYGYTF
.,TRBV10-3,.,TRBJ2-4,TGTGCCATCAGGCCCTGCCCCCCCCGGGGAGCCAAATACATTCAGTACTTC,CAIRPCPPRGAKYIQYF
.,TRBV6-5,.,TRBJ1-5,TGTGCCAGCAGTTACGGGACACCTTATAGCAATCAGCCCCAGCATTTT,CASSYGTPYSNQPQHF
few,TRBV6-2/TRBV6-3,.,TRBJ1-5,TGTGCCAGCAGTTCCCTCCCAAGTGGGTACCGCAGCAATCAGCCCCAGCATTTT,CASSSLPSGYRSNQPQHF
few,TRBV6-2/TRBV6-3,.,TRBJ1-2,TGTGCCAGCAGTTACCAAAGAATGCAGGGGATGAAGGGCTACACCTTC,CASSYQRMQGMKGYTF
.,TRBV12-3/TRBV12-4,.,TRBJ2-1,TGTGCCAGCAGTTTAGGGGGGGAAGAGCAGTTCTTC,CASSLGGEEQFF
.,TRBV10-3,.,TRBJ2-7,TGTGCCACCGTCGACCTCTACGAGCAGTACTTC,CATVDLYEQYF